Presented here are 7 T cell receptor beta chains from one specimen sequenced in a study of cytomegalovirus exposure and HLA in healthy donors. In the PCR, 60 Vbeta and 13 Jbeta primers were used. Sequenced by immunoSEQ multiplex PCR; TCRdb stores in-frame clones only, minus some. Among about 94,000 clones listed, 50% to 75% were seen once. Source material: PBMCs. Receptors were obtained from a man aged 25-40 years in good health and CMV-seronegative.

The chain recombines TRBV11-2 with TRBJ2-5; 10 bases fit TRBD1. The J call could be wrong; TRBJ2-7 is a better fit for the DNA end. The CDR3 runs to 15 residues. CDR1 SGHAT and CDR2 FQNNGV come from the germline V gene. This chain's CDR3 is CASSPDRGSFYEQYF. The CDR3 DNA reads as TGTGCCAGCAGTCCGGACAGGGGGAGTTTCTACGAGCAGTACTTC.

This clone was counted only a few times. This sequence joins TRBV6-5 and TRBJ2-1, with 9 bases fitting TRBD1. This CDR3 contains 15 residues. Looked up from germline, CDR1 is MNHEY and CDR2 is SVGAGI. V shed 4 bases, J shed 6 bases, and the junction held 7 bases outside the gene matches. The CDR3 DNA reads as TGTGCCAGCAGTTTAGGGACAGGGAGCAGCAATGAGCAGTTCTTC. It yields the protein CASSLGTGSSNEQFF.

This chain links TRBV7-8 with TRBJ2-3; 8 bases map to TRBD2. CDR3 size: 15 residues. Per the germline V gene, CDR1 is SGHVS and CDR2 is FQNEAQ. J gave up 6 bases and V 4 bases, and 9 bases lay outside the gene matches. CDR3 residues: CASSSTGTSGDTQYF. In DNA, the CDR3 is TGTGCCAGCAGCTCCACCGGGACTAGTGGGGATACGCAGTATTTT. Together with reference TRBV7-8 and TRBJ2-3, the CDR3 gives the full variable domain: GAGVSQSPRYKVAKRGQDVALRCDPISGHVSLFWYQQALGQGPEFLTYFQNEAQLDKSGLPSDRFFAERPEGSVSTLKIQRTQQEDSAVYLCASSSTGTSGDTQYFGPGTRLTVL.

V is TRBV5-5 and J is TRBJ1-1, with D unclear. V shed 4 bases and J shed 6 bases, with 13 bases lying between them. The CDR3 runs to 13 residues. The germline V gene encodes CDR1 SGHKS and CDR2 YYEKEE (reference sequence). CDR3: CASSGQPVAEAFF. CDR3 nucleotide sequence: TGTGCCAGCAGCGGGCAGCCAGTCGCTGAAGCTTTCTTT.

The chain recombines TRBV4-1 with TRBJ1-1; D is unresolved. The CDR3 contains 14 residues. Germline assignment: CDR1 MGHRA and CDR2 YSYEKL. Trimming pared 2 bases from V and 6 bases from J, leaving 13 bases between. The CDR3 region is CASSQPGRAAEAFF. The CDR3 region has the DNA TGCGCCAGCAGCCAACCCGGGAGGGCGGCTGAAGCTTTCTTT.

For the CDR3, the DNA is TGTGCCAGCAGCTTAGGAGGACAGGGCTCGAACTATGGCTACACCTTC. It codes for CASSLGGQGSNYGYTF. V gene TRBV7-2 combines with J gene TRBJ1-2; 8 bases fit TRBD1. This CDR3 has 16 amino acids. Germline CDR1 SGHTA, CDR2 FQGNSA. Unmatched junction bases numbered 6, after V lost 1 base and J lost 2 bases. Using reference TRBV7-2 and TRBJ1-2 for the parts outside the CDR3, the full variable domain is GAGVSQSPSNKVTEKGKDVELRCDPISGHTALYWYRQSLGQGLEFLIYFQGNSAPDKSGLPSDRFSAERTGGSVSTLTIQRTQQEDSAVYLCASSLGGQGSNYGYTFGSGTRLTVV.

The chain is built from TRBV14 and TRBJ2-5, with 7 bases aligning to TRBD1. Germline V gene sequence: CDR1 SGHDN, CDR2 FVKESK. J lost 4 bases, V lost 3 bases, and 2 bases had no gene match. There are 13 residues in the CDR3. The CDR3: CASSQRGRETQYF. The CDR3 coding sequence is TGTGCCAGCAGCCAGAGGGGGCGAGAGACCCAGTACTTC.